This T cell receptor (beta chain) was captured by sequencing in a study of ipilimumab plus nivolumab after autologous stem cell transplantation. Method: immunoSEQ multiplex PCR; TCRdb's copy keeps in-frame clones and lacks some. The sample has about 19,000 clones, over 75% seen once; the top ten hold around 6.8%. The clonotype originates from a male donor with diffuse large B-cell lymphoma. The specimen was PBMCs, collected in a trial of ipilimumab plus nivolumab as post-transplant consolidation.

The chain's CDR3 is CASSLGAGVNTGELFF. The CDR3 bases are TGTGCCAGCAGCTTAGGAGCGGGGGTGAACACCGGGGAGCTGTTTTTT. The rearrangement joins TRBV7-2 to TRBJ2-2; 8 positions match TRBD2. The trim removed 1 base at V and 1 base at J, leaving 2 bases unmatched. This CDR3 spans 16 amino acids. Germline CDR1 and CDR2: SGHTA and FQGNSA.